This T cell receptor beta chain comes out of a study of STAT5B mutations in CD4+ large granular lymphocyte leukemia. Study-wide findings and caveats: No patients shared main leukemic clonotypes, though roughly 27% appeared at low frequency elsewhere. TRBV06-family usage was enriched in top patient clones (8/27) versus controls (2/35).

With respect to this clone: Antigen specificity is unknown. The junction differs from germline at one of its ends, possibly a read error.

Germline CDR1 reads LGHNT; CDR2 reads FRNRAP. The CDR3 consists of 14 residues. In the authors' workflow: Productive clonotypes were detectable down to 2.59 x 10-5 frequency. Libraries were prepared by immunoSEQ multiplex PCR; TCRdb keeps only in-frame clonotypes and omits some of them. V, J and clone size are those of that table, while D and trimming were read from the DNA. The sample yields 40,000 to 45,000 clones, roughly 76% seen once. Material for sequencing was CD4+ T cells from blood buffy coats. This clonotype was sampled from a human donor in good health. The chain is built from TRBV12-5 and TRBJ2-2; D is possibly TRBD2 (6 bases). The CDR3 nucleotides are TGTGCTAGGGGTTCTCGGAGGGGAACCGGGGAGCTGTTTTTT. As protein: CARGSRRGTGELFF.